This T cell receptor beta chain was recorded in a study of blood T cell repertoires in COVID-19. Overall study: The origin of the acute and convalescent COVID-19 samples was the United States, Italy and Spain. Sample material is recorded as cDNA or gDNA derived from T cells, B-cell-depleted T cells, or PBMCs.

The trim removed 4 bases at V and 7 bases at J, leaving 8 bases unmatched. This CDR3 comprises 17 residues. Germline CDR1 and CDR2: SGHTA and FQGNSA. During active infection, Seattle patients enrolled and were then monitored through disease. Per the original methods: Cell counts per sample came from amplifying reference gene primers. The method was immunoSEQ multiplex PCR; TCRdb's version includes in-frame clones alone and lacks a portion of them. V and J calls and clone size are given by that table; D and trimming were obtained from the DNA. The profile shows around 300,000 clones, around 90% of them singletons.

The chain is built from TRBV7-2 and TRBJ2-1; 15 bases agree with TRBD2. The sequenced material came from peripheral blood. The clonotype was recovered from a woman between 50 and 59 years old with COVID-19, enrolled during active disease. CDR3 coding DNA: TGTGCCAGCAGCTCCGGACTAGCGGGAGGGCCATGGAATGAGCAGTTCTTC. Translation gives CASSSGLAGGPWNEQFF. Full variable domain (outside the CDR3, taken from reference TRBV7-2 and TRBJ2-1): GAGVSQSPSNKVTEKGKDVELRCDPISGHTALYWYRQSLGQGLEFLIYFQGNSAPDKSGLPSDRFSAERTGGSVSTLTIQRTQQEDSAVYLCASSSGLAGGPWNEQFFGPGTRLTVL.